Following are 10 T cell receptor beta chains from one sample sequenced in a study of cytomegalovirus exposure and HLA in healthy donors. Vbeta (60) and Jbeta (13) primers were used in the PCR. Libraries were prepared by immunoSEQ multiplex PCR; TCRdb keeps only in-frame clonotypes and omits some of them. The top ten clones hold 2% to 3% of a sample with some 130,000 clones, 75% to 85% of them seen once. Sequencing was performed on PBMCs. The receptors here all came from a man aged 50 or older in good health and CMV-seronegative.

This clone has only one observation. The CDR3 loop is CASSRTGTALPPLHF. The CDR3 DNA sequence: TGCGCCAGCAGCCGAACCGGGACAGCTTTACCGCCCCTCCACTTT. The chain links TRBV5-1 to TRBJ1-6; 7 nucleotides line up with TRBD1. This CDR3 contains 15 residues. Germline CDR1 SGHRS, CDR2 YFSETQ. Unmatched junction bases numbered 14, after V lost 4 bases and J lost 13 bases.

This clone was recorded only once. The chain links TRBV4-2 to TRBJ2-5; D is unresolved. V was cut by 0 bases and J by 5 bases, with 10 bases left in between. CDR1 is LGHNA, CDR2 YNFKEQ, per germline. The CDR3 covers 14 residues. CDR3 loop: CASSQEVYGETQYF. CDR3 DNA: TGTGCCAGCAGCCAAGAAGTCTACGGGGAGACCCAGTACTTC.

The J gene is TRBJ1-1, the V gene TRBV4-1; 7 bases match TRBD1. Germline values: CDR1 MGHRA, CDR2 YSYEKL. The ends lost 1 base at V and 5 bases at J; junction bases unmatched: 16. The CDR3 consists of 18 residues. CDR3 amino acids: CASSQGKMRTGPGTEAFF. CDR3 DNA: TGCGCCAGCAGCCAAGGAAAAATGAGGACAGGCCCGGGGACTGAAGCTTTCTTT.

The chain links TRBV29-1 to TRBJ2-2, with 7 bases aligning to TRBD1. The V and J ends lost 8 bases and 7 bases, in that order; junction bases with no gene match: 13. This CDR3 has 14 residues. Germline CDR1 and CDR2: SQVTM and ANQGSEA. The CDR3 spells CSFGTAQSGGELFF. The CDR3, as DNA: TGCAGCTTCGGGACAGCCCAGTCGGGCGGGGAGCTGTTTTTT.

This clone has only a few counts. The chain has TRBV30 and TRBJ2-3; D is uncertain. This CDR3 has 13 residues. The germline V gene has CDR1 GTSNPN and CDR2 SVGIG (reference sequence). Trimming took 3 bases from V and 8 from J, leaving 15 bases between them. CDR3 residues: CAWSILGHGTQYF. The CDR3 region has the DNA TGTGCCTGGAGCATCCTCGGTCATGGTACGCAGTATTTT.

CDR3 region: CASSWEGSSSYNEQFF. The CDR3 DNA reads as TGTGCCAGCAGTTGGGAGGGATCTAGCTCCTACAATGAGCAGTTCTTC. The chain employs TRBV27 and TRBJ2-1, with TRBD2 matching over 7 bases. CDR3 size: 16 residues. Trimming took 4 bases from V and 0 from J; bases not matched to a gene: 6. Germline-derived CDR1 and CDR2 are MNHEY and SMNVEV (reference sequence).

The gene calls are TRBV6-6 and TRBJ2-3; D is perhaps TRBD2 (6 bases). The germline V and J ends were trimmed by 2 bases and 6 bases, with 12 bases remaining between them. The CDR3 sequence is 14 residues long. CDR1 is MNHNY and CDR2 is SVGAGI in the germline V gene (reference sequence). CDR3 sequence reads: CASSYVAAPDTQYF. The DNA for the CDR3 is TGTGCCAGCAGTTACGTAGCGGCCCCGGATACGCAGTATTTT.

The genes are TRBV15 and TRBJ2-5, with a tentative D call TRBD1 (6 bases). The tail of the sequence fits TRBJ2-7 better, so the J call may be wrong. The CDR3 length is 15 residues. The germline V gene encodes CDR1 LNHNV and CDR2 YYDKDF (reference sequence). CDR3 region: CATSTLQGNSYEQYF. The DNA for the CDR3 is TGTGCCACCAGCACACTACAGGGAAACTCCTACGAGCAGTACTTC.

V gene TRBV4-1 combines with J gene TRBJ2-7; maybe TRBD1 (5 bases). CDR3 length equals 16 residues. V gave up 0 bases and J gave up 3 bases, with 15 bases separating them. Germline CDR1 is MGHRA and CDR2 is YSYEKL. Here the CDR3 DNA reads TGCGCCAGCAGCCAAGATCTCCCGCAGGGCTACTACGAGCAGTACTTC. Translated, it gives CASSQDLPQGYYEQYF.

The chain's CDR3 is CASKSTVLAKNIQYF. In nucleotides, the CDR3 is TGTGCCAGCAAATCAACAGTTCTAGCCAAAAACATTCAGTACTTC. V is TRBV2 and J is TRBJ2-4, with no clear D. V lost 7 bases, J lost 0 bases, and 13 bases lay in between. Germline V gives CDR1 SNHLY, CDR2 FYNNEI. CDR3 length: 15 residues.